The entry below describes one T cell receptor beta chain. The table came from immunoSEQ multiplex PCR; TCRdb's copy has only in-frame clones and leaves some out. The sample lists over 8,000 clones, 76% occurring once. This sample stems from a study of sequential checkpoint blockade in melanoma. About the study: Randomization was 1:1 between first-line nivolumab→ipilimumab and ipilimumab→nivolumab. Each arm's sequence ended with maintenance nivolumab.

Treatment indicated: randomized to nivolumab then ipilimumab (arm A) or the reverse (arm B). Live CD3+CD8+ CD19− CD56− cells were sorted from PBMCs. Per germline, CDR1 SQVTM and CDR2 ANQGSEA. The CDR3 sequence is 13 residues long. The ends were cut back, 3 bases at V and 1 base at J, with 9 bases in the middle. Sequenced material: CD8+ T cells sorted from blood (inferred from file names), taken from a patient given nivolumab and ipilimumab in sequence. The sequence derives from a human donor with melanoma. V and J are TRBV29-1 and TRBJ1-2, with D unclear. For the CDR3, the DNA is TGCAGCGTTGATCGCTCAGATAACTATGGCTACACCTTC. Its protein product is CSVDRSDNYGYTF. Full variable domain (outside the CDR3, taken from reference TRBV29-1 and TRBJ1-2): SAVISQKPSRDICQRGTSLTIQCQVDSQVTMMFWYRQQPGQSLTLIATANQGSEATYESGFVIDKFPISRPNLTFSTLTVSNMSPEDSSIYLCSVDRSDNYGYTFGSGTRLTVV.